The 12 T cell receptor beta chains given below trace back to one sample, sequenced in a study of blood T cells in healthy people across ages (dated by TCRdb to the mid-2010s). Library construction relied on 5' RACE. The listed sequencing device is Illumina HiSeq 2500. A second PCR of roughly 6 to 12 cycles was performed with a sample-barcoded 5' primer and a J-beta primer mix. Using fastp at Q25 and MiXCR, TCRdb reprocessed the public reads and kept productive beta chains. One record per CDR3 amino acid sequence lists the most common genes and DNA. This sample lists some 1.4 million distinct CDR3 sequences; approximately 40% were detected once. The ten largest clones represent 7.9% of the sample. Sequencing was performed on blood. Receptors were obtained from a woman younger than 30 in good health.

The V and J genes are TRBV20-1 and TRBJ1-2, with D tentatively TRBD1 (6 bases). The germline gives CDR1 DFQATT, CDR2 SNEGSKA (reference sequence). The CDR3 spans 14 residues. The ends were cut back, 6 bases at V and 1 base at J, with 15 bases in the middle. DNA of the CDR3: TGCAGTGCGTCGAGGGGGGGGATTAACTATGGCTACACCTTC. Translated: CSASRGGINYGYTF.

The genes are TRBV12-3 or TRBV12-4 and TRBJ1-1; D might be TRBD1 (5 bases). The CDR3 has 14 amino acids. V was shortened by 6 bases and J by 4 bases, with 15 bases between the two germline ends. This CDR3 is CASSREGFITEAFF. The CDR3 coding sequence is TGTGCCAGCAGCCGCGAGGGGTTCATCACTGAAGCTTTCTTT.

The gene calls are TRBV6-4 and TRBJ2-1; 9 bases map to TRBD1. Per germline, CDR1 MRHNA and CDR2 SNTAGT. There are 14 residues in the CDR3. Germline trimming cut 6 bases from V and 7 bases from J; bases unmatched to any gene: 7. The CDR3 DNA reads as TGTGCCAGCAGCCGGACAGGGGAGAGAAATGAGCAGTTCTTC. Encoded protein: CASSRTGERNEQFF.

This clonotype was observed a handful of times. The chain is built from TRBV5-6 and TRBJ1-2; D ambiguous. Per germline, CDR1 SGHDT and CDR2 YYEEEE. V was cut by 4 bases and J by 6 bases, with 16 bases left in between. This CDR3 is built from 14 residues. For the CDR3, the DNA is TGTGCCAGCAGCCGTAAGTCCCAACGGGATGGCTACACCTTC. It encodes CASSRKSQRDGYTF.

Here the CDR3 reads CASSPLVDTAYGYTF. The CDR3, as DNA: TGTGCCAGCAGTCCCCTGGTGGACACGGCCTATGGCTACACCTTC. This chain connects TRBV12-3 or TRBV12-4 to TRBJ1-2, with a weak D call TRBD1 (5 bases). V was clipped by 5 bases and J by 4 bases, with 17 bases between them. This CDR3 is built from 15 residues.

This rearrangement joins TRBV2 to TRBJ1-2; D uncertain. The V and J ends lost 4 bases and 8 bases respectively, with 35 bases between them. There are 20 residues in the CDR3. Germline values: CDR1 SNHLY, CDR2 FYNNEI. For the CDR3, the DNA is TGTGCCAGCAGTGCTCCGGTATTGGGGTCGTCTCCCCACGTCGAGGACGGCTACACCTTC. It yields the protein CASSAPVLGSSPHVEDGYTF.

This chain links TRBV11-2 with TRBJ1-1; D possibly corresponds to TRBD1 (6 bases). Trimming cost V 1 base and J 5 bases, with 17 bases left between them. The CDR3 totals 16 residues. Germline CDR1 SGHAT, CDR2 FQNNGV. The CDR3, as DNA: TGTGCCAGCAGCTTAGCCTGGACGGCAGGGGATACTGAAGCTTTCTTT. This gives the protein CASSLAWTAGDTEAFF. The variable domain in full, with the rest retrieved from reference TRBV11-2 and TRBJ1-1, is EAGVAQSPRYKIIEKRQSVAFWCNPISGHATLYWYQQILGQGPKLLIQFQNNGVVDDSQLPKDRFSAERLKGVDSTLKIQPAKLEDSAVYLCASSLAWTAGDTEAFFGQGTRLTVV.

Ten or more counts support this clonotype. In DNA form, the CDR3 reads TGTGCCAGCAGTCTCGGACAGGGGGGAACCTACGAGCAGTACTTC. This sequence encodes CASSLGQGGTYEQYF. The chain joins TRBV27 to TRBJ2-7; 10 nucleotides agree with TRBD1. The CDR3 sequence is 15 residues long. V was pared by 5 bases and J by 2 bases, with 6 bases of the junction left unmatched. Per the germline V gene, CDR1 is MNHEY and CDR2 is SMNVEV (reference sequence).

V is TRBV28 and J is TRBJ2-2; 8 bases match TRBD1. The CDR3 runs to 17 residues. Germline V gene lookup returns CDR1 MDHEN and CDR2 SYDVKM. With V trimmed by 1 base and J by 5 bases, 9 bases remained unmatched. DNA for the CDR3: TGTGCCAGCAGTTTATTAATTGTCAGGGGGCGAACCGGGGAGCTGTTTTTT. Protein sequence: CASSLLIVRGRTGELFF.

This sequence joins TRBV12-3 or TRBV12-4 and TRBJ2-3; TRBD2 matches at 8 bases. The CDR3 has 15 amino acids. V dropped 7 bases and J dropped 0; count of bases not matched to a gene: 6. CDR3 amino acids: CASTTSATSTDTQYF. The CDR3 DNA reads as TGTGCCAGCACGACTAGCGCAACTAGCACAGATACGCAGTATTTT.

Only a few counts were recorded for this clonotype. The rearrangement links TRBV4-2 to TRBJ1-4; D is possibly TRBD1 (6 bases). CDR3 length: 14 residues. V was clipped by 0 bases and J by 5 bases, with 7 bases between them. The germline V gene encodes CDR1 LGHNA and CDR2 YNFKEQ. This chain's CDR3 is CASSQDDRNEKLFF. CDR3 sequence (DNA): TGTGCCAGCAGCCAAGACGACAGGAATGAAAAACTGTTTTTT.

The table lists this clonotype with a few counts. This sequence joins TRBV5-1 and TRBJ2-3; D unclear. The ends were cut back, 2 bases at V and 0 bases at J, with 19 bases in the middle. CDR3 length equals 18 residues. CDR1 is SGHRS and CDR2 is YFSETQ in the germline V gene. The CDR3 region has the DNA TGCGCCAGCAGCTTCTATCCGTCCGGGCAAGCCAGCACAGATACGCAGTATTTT. Translated, it gives CASSFYPSGQASTDTQYF.